This T cell receptor beta chain was sequenced in a study of long-term antiretroviral therapy in people with HIV. This CDR3 has 17 residues. V was shortened by 3 bases and J by 2 bases, with 19 bases between the two germline ends. The germline CDR1 and CDR2 sequences are MNHNS and SASEGT. Notes on the study in general: The range of CDR3 lengths in HIV repertoires proved narrower than that found in controls.

Concerning this clone itself: The antigen is not known.

Researchers report immunoSEQ v3.0 was run at survey level. Clones were sequenced by immunoSEQ multiplex PCR, and TCRdb holds only the in-frame ones, with some missing. The top ten clones hold around 4.6% of a sample with under 45,000 clones, roughly 81% of them seen once. The sample in question was unsorted PBMCs, obtained approximately 2.7 years before starting antiretroviral therapy. The source is a woman between 25 and 40 years old with HIV. The chain employs TRBV6-1 and TRBJ2-5; D might be TRBD1 (6 bases). CDR3 nucleotides: TGTGCCAGCAGTGATGGGGGCACACCATGGGGGCAAGAGACCCAGTACTTC. This gives the protein CASSDGGTPWGQETQYF.